A single sample is the source of the 14 T cell receptor beta chains below, sequenced in a study of cytomegalovirus exposure and HLA in healthy donors (dated 2017 in TCRdb). Library creation used the immunoSEQ multiplex PCR assay. A mixture of 60 forward primers for TCR Vbeta segments and 13 reverse primers for TCR Jbeta segments was used in the multiplex PCR. TCRdb obtained this table from immuneACCESS and retained in-frame rearrangements with V and J assigned. These tables miss some clones; where compared with another copy, unresolved V genes account for less than half of the shortfall, and the remainder is unexplained. A total of about 190,000 clones appear in this sample, more than 75% of them only once. The biggest ten clones account for 1.5% to 2% of the sample. Source material: PBMCs. These receptors were collected from a woman aged 45-59 years in good health and CMV-seronegative.

The count of this clone is one. The chain employs TRBV28 and TRBJ2-7; TRBD2 aligns across 8 bases. This CDR3 is 17 amino acids long. Germline CDR1 reads MDHEN; CDR2 reads SYDVKM. V gave up 3 bases and J gave up 6 bases; unmatched junction bases: 16. CDR3 nucleotide sequence: TGTGCCAGCAGTTTGGGAGGGTTGAGCGGGAGAGCGGGCGAGCAGTACTTC. The encoded protein is CASSLGGLSGRAGEQYF.

The chain links TRBV18 to TRBJ2-3; TRBD1 matches 8 bases. Germline lookup yields CDR1 KGHSH and CDR2 LQKENI. With V trimmed by 5 bases and J by 3 bases, 7 bases remained unmatched. CDR3 length: 15 amino acids. The CDR3 is CASSSGTGITDTQYF. The CDR3 nucleotides read TGTGCCAGCTCATCGGGGACAGGAATTACAGATACGCAGTATTTT.

V and J are TRBV28 and TRBJ2-4, with D tentatively TRBD1 (6 bases). The CDR3 spans 13 residues. Germline CDR1 and CDR2: MDHEN and SYDVKM. The V end was cut by 3 bases, the J end by 6 bases, with 9 bases between. In nucleotides, the CDR3 is TGTGCCAGCAGTTTTGGCAGGGGAAACATTCAGTACTTC. This encodes CASSFGRGNIQYF.

This chain uses TRBV9 with TRBJ2-1, with a possible D match to TRBD1 (5 bases). Trimming removed 2 bases at V and 6 bases at J, with 15 bases between. The CDR3 is 15 amino acids. Germline values: CDR1 SGDLS, CDR2 YYNGEE. CDR3 loop: CASSVSGQGINEQFF. The CDR3 nucleotides read TGTGCCAGCAGCGTTTCCGGGCAGGGTATCAATGAGCAGTTCTTC. Together with reference TRBV9 and TRBJ2-1, the CDR3 gives the full variable domain: DSGVTQTPKHLITATGQRVTLRCSPRSGDLSVYWYQQSLDQGLQFLIQYYNGEERAKGNILERFSAQQFPDLHSELNLSSLELGDSALYFCASSVSGQGINEQFFGPGTRLTVL.

The chain recombines TRBV5-4 with TRBJ1-1; D may be TRBD1 (5 bases). Germline V gene data show CDR1 as SGHNT and CDR2 as YYREEE (reference sequence). CDR3 size: 16 residues. V was pared by 5 bases and J by 0 bases, with 17 bases between. DNA of the CDR3: TGTGCCAGCAGTAAAGGGGAGGGGATCGTGAACACTGAAGCTTTCTTT. This codes for CASSKGEGIVNTEAFF.

This clone has only a few counts. This CDR3 reads CASRPRFLQGAYNEQFF. CDR3 nucleotide sequence: TGTGCCAGCAGACCTCGATTTTTACAGGGGGCCTACAATGAGCAGTTCTTC. The rearrangement joins TRBV13 to TRBJ2-1, with 8 bases that match TRBD1. After removal of 6 bases from V and 2 bases from J, the junction contained 12 bases not matched to a gene. The CDR3 is 17 amino acids. Germline lookup yields CDR1 PRHDT and CDR2 FYEKMQ (reference sequence).

This chain joins TRBV7-6 and TRBJ2-1, with D unclear. Trimming removed 5 bases from V and 4 bases from J, with 6 bases in between. The CDR3 has 12 residues. The germline gives CDR1 SGHVS, CDR2 FNYEAQ. CDR3 sequence (DNA): TGTGCCAGCAGCCTACTGTACAATGAGCAGTTCTTC. Amino acid sequence: CASSLLYNEQFF.

In nucleotides, the CDR3 is TGTGCCAGCAGCTTCCTTAGCGGGATGCTCAATGAGCAGTTCTTC. It specifies CASSFLSGMLNEQFF. The chain carries TRBV5-4 and TRBJ2-1; 8 nucleotides match TRBD2. Looked up from germline, CDR1 is SGHNT and CDR2 is YYREEE (reference sequence). CDR3 length: 15 residues. V shed 2 bases, J shed 6 bases, and the junction held 7 bases outside the gene matches.

The chain employs TRBV20-1 and TRBJ1-2; D gene ambiguous. Deletions cut 5 bases from V and 6 bases from J, with 10 bases between. The germline CDR1 and CDR2 sequences are DFQATT and SNEGSKA (reference sequence). The CDR3 is 11 amino acids. CDR3 DNA: TGCAGTGCTGCCATGAGAGATGGCTACACCTTC. It encodes CSAAMRDGYTF.

The V call is TRBV4-1, the J call TRBJ1-2; no reliable D call. Deletions cut 4 bases from V and 1 base from J, with 19 bases between. Germline assignment: CDR1 MGHRA and CDR2 YSYEKL. The CDR3 has 17 residues. DNA of the CDR3: TGCGCCAGCAGCCCCCCGCTGGGCACCCAATATAACTATGGCTACACCTTC. This translates into CASSPPLGTQYNYGYTF.

This chain connects TRBV19 to TRBJ2-7; tentatively, D is TRBD1 (6 bases). V was trimmed by 3 bases and J by 0 bases, leaving 12 bases between them. This CDR3 region has 15 residues. CDR1 is LNHDA, CDR2 SQIVND, per germline (reference sequence). CDR3 amino acids: CASSMSPGDSYEQYF. For the CDR3, the DNA is TGTGCCAGTAGTATGAGTCCAGGGGACTCCTACGAGCAGTACTTC.

This clone was picked up a small number of times. V and J are TRBV30 and TRBJ2-3; possible D gene TRBD2, 5 bases. Trimming took 0 bases from V and 0 from J, leaving 7 bases between them. The CDR3 is 14 amino acids. Looked up from germline, CDR1 is GTSNPN and CDR2 is SVGIG (reference sequence). The CDR3 DNA reads as TGTGCCTGGAGTGTCGGGGTTAGCACAGATACGCAGTATTTT. Its translation: CAWSVGVSTDTQYF. Based on the CDR3 plus reference TRBV30 and TRBJ2-3, the full variable domain is SQTIHQWPATLVQPVGSPLSLECTVEGTSNPNLYWYRQAAGRGLQLLFYSVGIGQISSEVPQNLSASRPQDRQFILSSKKLLLSDSGFYLCAWSVGVSTDTQYFGPGTRLTVL.

V is TRBV6-6 and J is TRBJ1-3; 7 positions agree with TRBD1. The CDR3 is 14 residues long. Germline-derived CDR1 and CDR2 are MNHNY and SVGAGI (reference sequence). The V and J ends lost 2 bases and 8 bases, in that order; junction bases with no gene match: 6. The CDR3 sequence is CASSYETGWDTIYF. CDR3 in DNA: TGTGCCAGCAGTTACGAGACAGGGTGGGACACCATATATTTT.

On this clone itself: An end of the junction does not agree with germline; a read error may underlie this. V and J are TRBV7-9 and TRBJ1-4; D is unresolved. This CDR3 is 16 amino acids long. Looked up from germline, CDR1 is SEHNR and CDR2 is FQNEAQ (reference sequence). The CDR3 region is CSSSLRRGVDNEKLFF. The CDR3 nucleotides are TGTTCCAGCAGCCTACGGCGAGGAGTGGATAATGAAAAACTGTTTTTT.